The clone carrying this T cell receptor (beta chain) was observed a handful of times. Its antigen is not known. This sample stems from a study of identical twins. Study-level findings and limits: Insertion counts were lower in abundant cord blood beta clonotypes, a trend that memory repertoires did not show. Surplus twin overlap in beta out-of-frame sequences was less pronounced. Analyses of zero insertions could be partly confounded by invariant MAIT and iNKT cells.

It was template switching that added a universal primer site, and there were unique molecular identifiers on the cDNA. TCRdb processed the 5' RACE reads anew with MiXCR; each CDR3 protein has one entry. The data hold 550,000 to 700,000 distinct CDR3 sequences, with 9.6% observed a single time. V shed 0 bases and J shed 7 bases, with 19 bases lying between them. The V gene's germline CDR1 is DFQATT and CDR2 SNEGSKA (reference sequence). This CDR3 is built from 15 residues. These records were also assigned to another study, of yellow fever vaccine responses in identical twins.

The sequencing sample was made of PBMCs. This receptor was obtained from a woman under 30 in good health. V is TRBV20-1 and J is TRBJ2-7; D possibly corresponds to TRBD2 (5 bases). CDR3 region: CSARDRDLALWEQYF. CDR3 nucleotides: TGCAGTGCTAGAGATAGAGACCTAGCCCTGTGGGAGCAGTACTTC.